These 32 T cell receptor beta chains came from one sample sequenced in a study of blood T cell repertoires in COVID-19. TCRdb's copy holds only in-frame clones and misses some; the assay was immunoSEQ multiplex PCR. This table has tens of thousands of clones, 65% to 80% appearing once. The specimen was peripheral blood. Receptors were obtained from a man in his 60s with active or convalescent COVID-19.

This clone was seen many times. This chain uses TRBV28 with TRBJ2-7, with TRBD2 as a possible D gene (6 bases). Germline loops: CDR1 MDHEN, CDR2 SYDVKM. The germline V and J ends were trimmed by 5 bases and 0 bases, with 11 bases remaining between them. The length of the CDR3 is 14 residues. CDR3 in DNA: TGTGCCAGCAGTAGGGCGGGGCCCTCCTACGAGCAGTACTTC. It codes for CASSRAGPSYEQYF.

The chain carries TRBV5-1 and TRBJ1-1; D is perhaps TRBD1 (5 bases). The germline V gene has CDR1 SGHRS and CDR2 YFSETQ. V was clipped by 6 bases and J by 0 bases, with 9 bases between them. This CDR3 comprises 13 residues. CDR3 residues: CASTAGVNTEAFF. The CDR3 bases are TGCGCCAGCACGGCGGGGGTGAACACTGAAGCTTTCTTT.

J is TRBJ2-5 and V is TRBV5-8; tentatively, D is TRBD1 (6 bases). V lost 3 bases, J lost 4 bases, and 10 bases lay in between. Per the germline V gene, CDR1 is SGHTS and CDR2 is YDEGEE. CDR3 length equals 13 residues. CDR3 amino acids: CASSSQGSETQYF. The CDR3 DNA reads as TGTGCCAGCAGCTCACAGGGATCAGAGACCCAGTACTTC.

The rearrangement joins TRBV18 to TRBJ1-6; 9 positions match TRBD1. CDR1 and CDR2 (germline): KGHSH, LQKENI. The junction had 16 bases not matched to a gene; V was cut back by 4 bases and J by 6 bases. This CDR3 contains 19 residues. In nucleotides, the CDR3 is TGTGCCAGCTCACTGTCAACAGGGGGCCTATTCGGAGCTAATTCACCCCTCCACTTT. As protein: CASSLSTGGLFGANSPLHF.

The chain links TRBV7-8 to TRBJ1-1, with no clear D. The CDR3 runs to 13 residues. V was pared by 5 bases and J by 1 base, with 8 bases between. The germline V gene has CDR1 SGHVS and CDR2 FQNEAQ. The CDR3 coding sequence is TGTGCCAGCAGCGCGGCCAGGAACACTGAAGCTTTCTTT. Residues: CASSAARNTEAFF.

The rearrangement links TRBV19 to TRBJ1-1; 8 positions match TRBD1. CDR1 is LNHDA and CDR2 is SQIVND in the germline V gene (reference sequence). Trimming removed 6 bases from V and 3 bases from J; junction bases left unmatched: 6. The CDR3 loop spans 14 amino acids. The CDR3 loop reads CASRGQESYTEAFF. The CDR3 DNA sequence: TGTGCCAGTAGGGGACAGGAATCCTACACTGAAGCTTTCTTT.

The V gene is TRBV7-6, the J gene TRBJ2-1; the match to TRBD2 covers 11 bases. This CDR3 has 16 amino acids. Per the germline V gene, CDR1 is SGHVS and CDR2 is FNYEAQ. The trim removed 1 base at V and 8 bases at J, leaving 7 bases unmatched. The CDR3 sequence is CASSLEWASGGYEQFF. The CDR3 nucleotides read TGTGCCAGCAGCTTAGAGTGGGCTAGCGGGGGGTATGAGCAGTTCTTC.

The count of this clone is one. The chain recombines TRBV29-1 with TRBJ1-4; D possibly corresponds to TRBD1 (6 bases). Per the germline V gene, CDR1 is SQVTM and CDR2 is ANQGSEA. CDR3 length: 15 residues. V dropped 7 bases and J dropped 2 bases, with 17 bases sitting between them. CDR3 sequence reads: CSAGRGAMTNEKLFF. The CDR3 DNA reads TGCAGCGCCGGACGGGGGGCGATGACTAATGAAAAACTGTTTTTT.

The J gene is TRBJ2-6, the V gene TRBV7-9; the D gene is possibly TRBD1 (5 bases). The ends were cut back, 5 bases at V and 4 bases at J, with 12 bases in the middle. The germline V gene has CDR1 SEHNR and CDR2 FQNEAQ (reference sequence). The CDR3 extends over 15 amino acids. The CDR3 sequence: CASSPQGAGANVLTF. As DNA, the CDR3 is TGTGCCAGCAGCCCCCAGGGTGCCGGGGCCAACGTCCTGACTTTC.

The chain couples TRBV5-1 to TRBJ2-7; possible D gene TRBD1, 5 bases. V dropped 0 bases and J dropped 4 bases, with 14 bases sitting between them. Germline loops: CDR1 SGHRS, CDR2 YFSETQ. The CDR3 is made up of 15 amino acids. The CDR3 sequence: CASSLAVGVDYEQYF. As DNA, the CDR3 is TGCGCCAGCAGCTTGGCCGTAGGGGTTGATTACGAGCAGTACTTC.

Here the CDR3 reads CSAWGQTESGNTIYF. The CDR3 bases are TGCAGCGCTTGGGGACAGACCGAATCTGGAAACACCATATATTTT. V and J are TRBV29-1 and TRBJ1-3; 7 positions agree with TRBD1. V shed 7 bases and J 1 base; nucleotides not matched to a gene: 10. This CDR3 has 15 amino acids. The germline gives CDR1 SQVTM, CDR2 ANQGSEA.

This chain uses TRBV18 with TRBJ2-3; weak D call: TRBD2 (5 bases). V lost 2 bases to trimming and J lost 4 bases, with 10 bases between them. CDR1 is KGHSH and CDR2 is LQKENI in the germline V gene. CDR3 length: 14 residues. The CDR3 protein is CASSPTGFPDTQYF. The CDR3 DNA sequence: TGTGCCAGCTCACCAACGGGGTTCCCAGATACGCAGTATTTT.

This clone has only a few counts. The chain carries TRBV19 and TRBJ1-5; TRBD1 is a possible D gene (5 bases). Germline assignment: CDR1 LNHDA and CDR2 SQIVND (reference sequence). The CDR3 has 12 residues. Trimming took 7 bases from V and 7 from J, leaving 11 bases between them. This CDR3 is CASTSGGQPQHF. CDR3 DNA sequence: TGTGCCAGTACCTCGGGGGGACAGCCCCAGCATTTT.

The rearrangement links TRBV2 to TRBJ1-4; D perhaps matches TRBD1 (6 bases). V lost 7 bases and J 0 bases, leaving 9 bases between the germline ends. CDR3 size: 14 residues. Looked up from germline, CDR1 is SNHLY and CDR2 is FYNNEI. In DNA form, the CDR3 reads TGTGCCAGCATAGGACAGTCAACTAATGAAAAACTGTTTTTT. It yields the protein CASIGQSTNEKLFF.

The chain has TRBV19 and TRBJ1-5; no clear D. The germline V gene has CDR1 LNHDA and CDR2 SQIVND (reference sequence). V was cut by 3 bases and J by 2 bases, with 11 bases left in between. The CDR3 runs 15 residues. The CDR3 DNA reads as TGTGCCAGTAGTATGCCTCGGGGTGGCAATCAGCCCCAGCATTTT. Encoded protein: CASSMPRGGNQPQHF.

A few counts support this clone. The chain uses TRBV6-5 and TRBJ1-5, with 8 bases lining up with TRBD1. CDR1 and CDR2 (germline): MNHEY, SVGAGI. V lost 5 bases to trimming and J lost 6 bases; unmatched junction nucleotides: 3. The CDR3 extends over 13 amino acids. This CDR3 is CASSTGGGQPQHF. The CDR3, as DNA: TGTGCCAGCAGTACAGGGGGAGGTCAGCCCCAGCATTTT.

The chain is built from TRBV9 and TRBJ1-2; 10 bases fit TRBD1. V lost 3 bases and J lost 8; bases outside the gene matches: 19. This CDR3 has 18 amino acids. CDR1 is SGDLS, CDR2 YYNGEE, per germline. The CDR3 DNA reads as TGTGCCAGCAGCGCGACCGGGACAGGGGAAGTGGGTAGACGGGGCTACACCTTC. Translating gives CASSATGTGEVGRRGYTF.

The chain carries TRBV20-1 and TRBJ1-2; unclear D gene. With 3 bases removed from V and 0 bases from J, the gap between germline ends came to 17 bases. CDR1 and CDR2 from the germline V gene are DFQATT and SNEGSKA (reference sequence). The CDR3 runs to 16 residues. CDR3 residues: CSASPASGRPNYGYTF. Here the CDR3 DNA reads TGCAGTGCTAGTCCCGCCTCAGGCAGACCTAACTATGGCTACACCTTC.

At least ten counts were recorded for this clone. The J gene is TRBJ2-1, the V gene TRBV5-6, with no clear D. CDR1 SGHDT and CDR2 YYEEEE come from the germline V gene. The CDR3 has 15 amino acids. V was clipped by 0 bases and J by 0 bases, with 7 bases between them. CDR3 sequence (DNA): TGTGCCAGCAGCTTGGCCCCCAACTCCTACAATGAGCAGTTCTTC. Its translation is CASSLAPNSYNEQFF. The variable domain in full, completed from reference TRBV5-6 and TRBJ2-1, reads DAGVTQSPTHLIKTRGQQVTLRCSPKSGHDTVSWYQQALGQGPQFIFQYYEEEERQRGNFPDRFSGHQFPNYSSELNVNALLLGDSALYLCASSLAPNSYNEQFFGPGTRLTVL.

V usage is TRBV23-1 and J usage is TRBJ2-5; tentative D call: TRBD1 (5 bases). TRBV23-1 carries the ORF label, with uncertain function. The CDR3 is 13 residues long. Trimming removed 8 bases at V and 0 bases at J, with 10 bases between. CDR3 in DNA: TGCGCCAGCGAAGGGGCGCACCAAGAGACCCAGTACTTC. It codes for CASEGAHQETQYF.

The V gene is TRBV5-1, the J gene TRBJ2-3, with 8 bases that match TRBD1. The germline CDR1 and CDR2 sequences are SGHRS and YFSETQ. Unmatched junction bases numbered 9, after V lost 4 bases and J lost 5 bases. The CDR3 spans 15 residues. CDR3 nucleotide sequence: TGCGCCAGCAGCGTCGGACAGGGTAACATAGATACGCAGTATTTT. This gives the protein CASSVGQGNIDTQYF.

The gene calls are TRBV6-1 and TRBJ1-1; D is possibly TRBD1 (5 bases). The germline CDR1 and CDR2 sequences are MNHNS and SASEGT. This CDR3 region has 14 residues. With 8 bases removed from V and 0 bases from J, the gap between germline ends came to 13 bases. The CDR3 is CASQGSYMNTEAFF. For the CDR3, the DNA is TGTGCCAGCCAGGGATCTTACATGAACACTGAAGCTTTCTTT.

The J gene is TRBJ2-1, the V gene TRBV7-3; maybe TRBD2 (6 bases). The CDR3 length is 14 residues. Germline loops: CDR1 SGHTA, CDR2 FQGTGA. V was shortened by 1 base and J by 7 bases, with 11 bases between the two germline ends. The CDR3 is CASSLSRRDNEQFF. DNA for the CDR3: TGTGCCAGCAGCTTAAGTCGGCGGGATAATGAGCAGTTCTTC. Together with reference TRBV7-3 and TRBJ2-1, the CDR3 gives the full variable domain: GAGVSQTPSNKVTEKGKYVELRCDPISGHTALYWYRQSLGQGPEFLIYFQGTGAADDSGLPNDRFFAVRPEGSVSTLKIQRTERGDSAVYLCASSLSRRDNEQFFGPGTRLTVL.

The J gene is TRBJ2-2, the V gene TRBV6-5, with no clear D. Germline V CDR1 and CDR2: MNHEY, SVGAGI. This CDR3 has 14 residues. V lost 7 bases to trimming and J lost 1 base, with 10 bases between them. The CDR3 DNA reads as TGTGCCAGCAAGAGGAACGGGAACACCGGGGAGCTGTTTTTT. Translated, it gives CASKRNGNTGELFF.

The sample holds one count of this clone. The chain links TRBV29-1 to TRBJ1-5, with D possibly matching TRBD1 (5 bases). The CDR3 has 13 residues. V was shortened by 6 bases and J by 3 bases, with 12 bases between the two germline ends. Germline V gives CDR1 SQVTM, CDR2 ANQGSEA. The CDR3 is CSVRRGDNQPQHF. DNA for the CDR3: TGCAGCGTCCGTCGGGGGGACAATCAGCCCCAGCATTTT.

Comments on this clone: Different DNA sequences within this sample yield the same CDR3. The chain is built from TRBV4-3 and TRBJ1-1, with D unresolved. Germline V gives CDR1 LGHNA, CDR2 YSLEER. The CDR3 length is 13 residues. V was cut by 0 bases and J by 1 base, with 3 bases left in between. DNA for the CDR3: TGCGCCAGCAGCCAAGATCGGAACACTGAAGCTTTCTTT. It translates to CASSQDRNTEAFF.

CDR3 sequence: CASSSQTDLYRGGYGYTF. CDR3 coding DNA: TGTGCCAGCAGCTCTCAAACAGACCTCTACCGGGGGGGCTATGGCTACACCTTC. This sequence joins TRBV7-2 and TRBJ1-2, with a tentative D call TRBD1 (5 bases). Germline V gene sequence: CDR1 SGHTA, CDR2 FQGNSA. The CDR3 consists of 18 residues. Trimming removed 4 bases from V and 4 bases from J, with 25 bases in between.

V usage is TRBV11-2 and J usage is TRBJ1-3; TRBD1 aligns across 8 bases. This CDR3 has 17 amino acids. CDR1 SGHAT and CDR2 FQNNGV come from the germline V gene. V shed 5 bases and J 0 bases; nucleotides not matched to a gene: 9. The CDR3 reads CASSHRDRTNSGNTIYF. CDR3 nucleotide sequence: TGTGCCAGCAGCCACCGGGACAGGACCAACTCTGGAAACACCATATATTTT. Complete variable domain (other parts from reference TRBV11-2 and TRBJ1-3): EAGVAQSPRYKIIEKRQSVAFWCNPISGHATLYWYQQILGQGPKLLIQFQNNGVVDDSQLPKDRFSAERLKGVDSTLKIQPAKLEDSAVYLCASSHRDRTNSGNTIYFGEGSWLTVV.

The CDR3 loop is CASNLDTEAFF. For the CDR3, the DNA is TGTGCCAGCAACCTAGACACTGAAGCTTTCTTT. This chain uses TRBV7-9 with TRBJ1-1; D is unresolved. Per the germline V gene, CDR1 is SEHNR and CDR2 is FQNEAQ (reference sequence). Trimming cost V 7 bases and J 3 bases, with 6 bases left between them. This CDR3 contains 11 residues.

This clone was detected only once. The rearrangement uses TRBV6-5 and TRBJ2-5; D perhaps matches TRBD2 (6 bases). CDR1 and CDR2 from the germline V gene are MNHEY and SVGAGI. The germline V and J ends were trimmed by 0 bases and 5 bases, with 10 bases remaining between them. The CDR3 runs to 14 residues. For the CDR3, the DNA is TGTGCCAGCAGTTACTCGACTAGAATGGAGACCCAGTACTTC. Translation: CASSYSTRMETQYF.

The V and J genes are TRBV27 and TRBJ2-4, with TRBD1 as a possible D gene (7 bases). Germline lookup yields CDR1 MNHEY and CDR2 SMNVEV (reference sequence). The CDR3 spans 14 residues. The V end lost 3 bases, the J end lost 11 bases, and 17 bases lay between the germline ends. CDR3 region: CASSLGGPDRVQYF. The CDR3 DNA is TGTGCCAGCAGTTTGGGGGGCCCAGACAGGGTTCAGTACTTC.

V and J are TRBV5-1 and TRBJ1-1, with 9 positions matching TRBD1. The trim removed 4 bases at V and 6 bases at J, leaving 13 bases unmatched. The germline V gene has CDR1 SGHRS and CDR2 YFSETQ. This CDR3 has 16 amino acids. CDR3 region: CASSPTVGDRVPEAFF. DNA for the CDR3: TGCGCCAGCAGCCCAACTGTGGGGGACAGGGTCCCTGAAGCTTTCTTT.